Sequencing of this T cell receptor beta chain was carried out in a study of cytomegalovirus exposure and HLA in healthy donors. The protocol was immunoSEQ multiplex PCR, while the TCRdb copy is restricted to in-frame clones and leaves out a portion. The table has around 160,000 clones, 84% seen once; the top ten hold around 9.6%. The donors belonged to the roughly 110-subject validation cohort, separate from the 666-subject first cohort. Concerning this clone itself: Its antigen is unknown.

The V gene's germline CDR1 is SGDLS and CDR2 YYNGEE. The length of the CDR3 is 15 residues. V shed 1 base and J shed 0 bases, with 8 bases lying between them. Findings and limits, study-wide: In vitro assays verified that three CMV-associated chains recognized CMV antigens specifically.

This clonotype originated in a man aged 30 to 39 in good health and CMV-seropositive. Sequencing was carried out using PBMCs. The chain combines TRBV9 with TRBJ1-3; D not resolved. The CDR3 nucleotides read TGTGCCAGCAGCGTACGGGGAGACTCTGGAAACACCATATATTTT. Amino acid sequence: CASSVRGDSGNTIYF.